This record looks at one TCR beta chain sequence and its context. Its target is not known. Trimming stripped 4 bases from V and 0 bases from J, with 10 bases between. This CDR3 comprises 14 residues. CDR1 and CDR2 from the germline V gene are SGDLS and YYNGEE. TCRdb's table, derived via immunoSEQ multiplex PCR, lists solely in-frame clones and lacks some. The sample carries over 100,000 clones, nearly 90% recorded once. This sample is drawn from a study of cytomegalovirus exposure and HLA in healthy donors. Study-wide context: The same platform was used for the 90 to 150 validation repertoires and the roughly 600 first-cohort repertoires, a later analysis reported.

Overall study results and limits: A few CMV-associated chains were confirmed in vitro to be specific for CMV antigens. Cytomegalovirus association was assigned to 150 to 200 TCR beta chains.

The clonotype originates from a young woman in good health and CMV-seronegative. The V call is TRBV9, the J call TRBJ2-5, with a tentative D call TRBD2 (6 bases). The sample consisted of PBMCs. The CDR3 sequence: CASSQAGHQETQYF. For the CDR3, the DNA is TGTGCCAGCAGCCAGGCGGGGCACCAAGAGACCCAGTACTTC.